The entry below gives a single T cell receptor beta chain sequence along with its context. The antigen is not known. This specimen belongs to a study of T cell clusters in autoimmune cytopenias. Study-level findings and limits: Comparing secondary cytopenia with chronic lymphocytic leukemia showed no cluster-lack signature, apparently masked by lymphoma repertoire.

TRB rearrangements were amplified by touch-down multiplex PCR with mixed TRB-A/B primers. TCRdb re-called the multiplex PCR reads and shows each CDR3 protein once, DNA omitted. Reported are 3,900 or so distinct CDR3 sequences; the ten largest clones contain roughly an eighth. TRB was amplified from 250 ng of peripheral blood genomic DNA per sample. This CDR3 comprises 13 residues. The receptor's source is a human donor with an autoimmune cytopenia or autoimmune hepatitis (not recorded which). The material sequenced was peripheral blood. V usage is TRBV12-3 or TRBV12-4 and J usage is TRBJ2-5. Here the CDR3 reads CASSFTDQETQYF.